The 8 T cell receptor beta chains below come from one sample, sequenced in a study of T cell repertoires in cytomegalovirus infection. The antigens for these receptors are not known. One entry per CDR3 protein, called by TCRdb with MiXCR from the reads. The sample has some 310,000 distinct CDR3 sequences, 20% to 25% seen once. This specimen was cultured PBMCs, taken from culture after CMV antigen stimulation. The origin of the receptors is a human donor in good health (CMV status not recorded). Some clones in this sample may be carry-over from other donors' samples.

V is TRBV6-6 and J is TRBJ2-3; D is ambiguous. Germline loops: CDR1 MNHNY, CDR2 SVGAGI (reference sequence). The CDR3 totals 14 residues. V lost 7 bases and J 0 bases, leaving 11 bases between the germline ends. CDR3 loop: CASTRTSSTDTQYF. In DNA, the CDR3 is TGTGCCAGCACCAGGACGTCTAGCACAGATACGCAGTATTTT.

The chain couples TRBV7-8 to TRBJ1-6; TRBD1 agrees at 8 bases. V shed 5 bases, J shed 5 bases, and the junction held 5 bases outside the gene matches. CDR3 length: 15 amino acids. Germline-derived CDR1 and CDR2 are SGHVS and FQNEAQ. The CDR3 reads CASSQRQGNNSPLHF. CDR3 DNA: TGTGCCAGCAGCCAAAGACAGGGGAATAATTCACCCCTCCACTTT.

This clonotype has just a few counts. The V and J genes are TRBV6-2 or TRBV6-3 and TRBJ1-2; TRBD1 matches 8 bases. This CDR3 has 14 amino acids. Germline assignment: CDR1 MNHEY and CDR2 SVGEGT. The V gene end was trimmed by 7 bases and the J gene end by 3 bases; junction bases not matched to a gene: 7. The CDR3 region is CASTLSTGDYGYTF. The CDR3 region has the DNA TGTGCCAGCACCCTTTCGACAGGGGACTATGGCTACACCTTC.

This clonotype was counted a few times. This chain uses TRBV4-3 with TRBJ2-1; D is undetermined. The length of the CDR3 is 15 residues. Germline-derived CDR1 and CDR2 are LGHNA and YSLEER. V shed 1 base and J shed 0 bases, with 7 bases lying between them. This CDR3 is CASSQVLNSYNEQFF. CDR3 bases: TGCGCCAGCAGCCAAGTCTTAAACTCCTACAATGAGCAGTTCTTC.

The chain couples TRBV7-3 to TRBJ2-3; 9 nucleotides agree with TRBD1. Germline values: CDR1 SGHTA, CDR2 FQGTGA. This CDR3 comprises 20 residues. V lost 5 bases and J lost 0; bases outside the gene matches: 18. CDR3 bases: TGTGCCAGCAGCCCAGGACAGGGGACGCAACTACGACTTAGCACAGATACGCAGTATTTT. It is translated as CASSPGQGTQLRLSTDTQYF.

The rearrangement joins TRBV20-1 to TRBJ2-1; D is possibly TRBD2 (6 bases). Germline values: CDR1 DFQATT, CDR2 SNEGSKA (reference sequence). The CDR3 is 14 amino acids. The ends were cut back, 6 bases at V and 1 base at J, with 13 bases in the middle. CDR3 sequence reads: CSADGRGSYNEQFF. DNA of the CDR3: TGCAGTGCAGACGGCCGGGGGTCCTACAATGAGCAGTTCTTC.

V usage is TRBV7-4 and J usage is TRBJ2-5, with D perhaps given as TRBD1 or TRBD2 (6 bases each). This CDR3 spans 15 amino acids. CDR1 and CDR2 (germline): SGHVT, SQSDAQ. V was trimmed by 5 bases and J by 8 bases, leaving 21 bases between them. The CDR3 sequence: CASSRLTGGLGTQYF. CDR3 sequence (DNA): TGTGCCAGCAGCCGTCTAACCGGGGGCTTAGGAACCCAGTACTTC.

CDR3 loop: CASSLSHAFTGELFF. CDR3 DNA sequence: TGTGCCAGCAGTTTATCCCACGCCTTTACCGGGGAGCTGTTTTTT. The rearrangement uses TRBV28 and TRBJ2-2; D unclear. Germline CDR1 reads MDHEN; CDR2 reads SYDVKM. The CDR3 has 15 residues. Trimming pared 1 base from V and 5 bases from J, leaving 11 bases between.